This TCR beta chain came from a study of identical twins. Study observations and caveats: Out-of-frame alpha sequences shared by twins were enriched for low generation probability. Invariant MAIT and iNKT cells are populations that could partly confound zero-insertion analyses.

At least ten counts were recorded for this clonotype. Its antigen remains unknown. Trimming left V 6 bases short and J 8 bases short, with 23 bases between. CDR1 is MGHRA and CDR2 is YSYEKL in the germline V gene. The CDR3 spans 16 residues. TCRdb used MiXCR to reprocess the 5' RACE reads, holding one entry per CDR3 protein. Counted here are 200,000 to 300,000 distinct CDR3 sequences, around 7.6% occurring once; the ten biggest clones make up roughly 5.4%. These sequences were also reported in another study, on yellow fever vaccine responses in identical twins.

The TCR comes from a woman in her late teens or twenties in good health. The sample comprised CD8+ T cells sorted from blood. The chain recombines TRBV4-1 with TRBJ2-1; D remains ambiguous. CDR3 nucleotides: TGCGCCAGCAGACCCGAAAGTACCCTAGGGTTGGATGAGCAGTTCTTC. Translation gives CASRPESTLGLDEQFF.